The 12 T cell receptor beta chains in this list originate from one sample, sequenced in a study of identical twins. Via MiXCR, TCRdb re-called the 5' RACE reads, giving one row per CDR3 protein. This sample has around 650,000 distinct CDR3 sequences, with 7.1% found just once. These data were also filed under a second study, of yellow fever vaccine responses in identical twins.

The source material was PBMCs. The origin of the receptors is a woman aged 18-35 years in good health.

A few counts support this clonotype. V gene TRBV20-1 combines with J gene TRBJ2-1; 7 bases are a match to TRBD2. Germline CDR1 is DFQATT and CDR2 is SNEGSKA (reference sequence). This CDR3 is 15 amino acids long. Trimming cost V 5 bases and J 0 bases; bases outside gene matches: 7. In DNA form, the CDR3 reads TGCAGTGCTCAAGCGGGGCAACACTCCTACAATGAGCAGTTCTTC. Protein product: CSAQAGQHSYNEQFF.

The V gene is TRBV24-1, the J gene TRBJ2-1; 7 bases match TRBD2. The CDR3 has 17 amino acids. Germline V gene lookup returns CDR1 KGHDR and CDR2 SFDVKD. After removal of 3 bases from V and 6 bases from J, the junction contained 13 bases not matched to a gene. The CDR3 sequence: CATSDNPWAGDSNEQFF. The DNA for the CDR3 is TGTGCCACCAGTGATAATCCTTGGGCGGGAGATAGCAATGAGCAGTTCTTC.

With regard to this clonotype: At one of its ends the junction is not consistent with the germline gene, which may arise from a read error. This sequence joins TRBV5-6 and TRBJ2-1; TRBD2 aligns across 14 bases. Germline-derived CDR1 and CDR2 are SGHDT and YYEEEE. The length of the CDR3 is 19 residues. The CDR3 nucleotides are TGTGCCAGCAGTTTGGCCATCGGGACTAGCGGGAGTTTGTACAATGAGCAGTTCTTC. It specifies CASSLAIGTSGSLYNEQFF.

V is TRBV11-1 and J is TRBJ2-5; 10 bases match TRBD2. Germline assignment: CDR1 SGHAT and CDR2 FQDESV (reference sequence). The CDR3 is 15 amino acids. The V gene end was trimmed by 4 bases and the J gene end by 3 bases; junction bases not matched to a gene: 5. The chain's CDR3 is CASSSWTSGKETQYF. Written as DNA, the CDR3 is TGTGCCAGCAGCTCCTGGACTAGCGGCAAAGAGACCCAGTACTTC.

V gene TRBV28 combines with J gene TRBJ1-4; D gene ambiguous. Per germline, CDR1 MDHEN and CDR2 SYDVKM. There are 15 residues in the CDR3. Trimming shortened V by 3 bases and J by 0 bases, and 8 bases separated the two germline ends. Written as DNA, the CDR3 is TGTGCCAGCAGTTTCCGGCGGCCAACTAATGAAAAACTGTTTTTT. This translates into CASSFRRPTNEKLFF.

The J gene is TRBJ1-1, the V gene TRBV3-1; the D gene is possibly TRBD1 (5 bases). The CDR3 contains 15 residues. Germline CDR1 reads LGHDT; CDR2 reads YNNKEL (reference sequence). V was clipped by 0 bases and J by 1 base, with 9 bases between them. CDR3 region: CASSQDLGQNTEAFF. The CDR3 region has the DNA TGTGCCAGCAGCCAAGATTTGGGGCAGAACACTGAAGCTTTCTTT. Variable domain in full (rest from reference TRBV3-1 and TRBJ1-1): DTAVSQTPKYLVTQMGNDKSIKCEQNLGHDTMYWYKQDSKKFLKIMFSYNNKELIINETVPNRFSPKSPDKAHLNLHINSLELGDSAVYFCASSQDLGQNTEAFFGQGTRLTVV.

This clonotype was recorded a few times. The chain has TRBV12-3 or TRBV12-4 and TRBJ2-1, with 10 bases fitting TRBD2. CDR3 length: 14 residues. The junction had 3 bases not matched to a gene; V was cut back by 6 bases and J by 4 bases. The CDR3 loop reads CASSGTSVYNEQFF. DNA for the CDR3: TGTGCCAGCAGCGGGACTAGCGTTTACAATGAGCAGTTCTTC.

This clonotype was observed at least ten times. V and J are TRBV14 and TRBJ2-1; TRBD1 agrees at 9 bases. CDR1 SGHDN and CDR2 FVKESK come from the germline V gene. V was pared by 4 bases and J by 0 bases, with 7 bases of the junction left unmatched. The CDR3 extends over 17 amino acids. The CDR3 is CASSLRTGVSSYNEQFF. Written as DNA, the CDR3 is TGTGCCAGCAGCCTTCGGACAGGGGTAAGCTCCTACAATGAGCAGTTCTTC.

The rearrangement uses TRBV20-1 and TRBJ1-5; no clear D. Germline loops: CDR1 DFQATT, CDR2 SNEGSKA (reference sequence). V was trimmed by 2 bases and J by 2 bases, leaving 16 bases between them. The CDR3 is made up of 16 amino acids. The CDR3, as DNA: TGCAGTGCTAGAAGTACAAGTACGAGTCGCAATCAGCCCCAGCATTTT. Protein: CSARSTSTSRNQPQHF.

This clonotype has a handful of counts. The rearrangement links TRBV7-2 to TRBJ2-5, with 14 bases identical to TRBD2. This CDR3 is built from 14 residues. Germline V gene sequence: CDR1 SGHTA, CDR2 FQGNSA. The V and J ends lost 4 bases and 8 bases, in that order; junction bases with no gene match: 3. This CDR3 reads CASSWGLAGATQYF. Written as DNA, the CDR3 is TGTGCCAGCAGCTGGGGACTAGCGGGGGCAACCCAGTACTTC.

This rearrangement joins TRBV29-1 to TRBJ2-1; a possible D gene is TRBD1 (5 bases). The ends were cut back, 5 bases at V and 7 bases at J, with 9 bases in the middle. The CDR3 contains 11 residues. Germline-derived CDR1 and CDR2 are SQVTM and ANQGSEA. The CDR3 DNA reads as TGCAGCGTTTGGCGGACAAATGAGCAGTTCTTC. It specifies CSVWRTNEQFF.

This clonotype was counted a few times. This chain connects TRBV20-1 to TRBJ2-5, with unresolved D. The V and J ends lost 3 bases and 1 base respectively, with 6 bases between them. Per the germline V gene, CDR1 is DFQATT and CDR2 is SNEGSKA (reference sequence). This CDR3 has 12 residues. CDR3 in amino acids: CSASVRQETQYF. The DNA for the CDR3 is TGCAGTGCTAGCGTTCGCCAAGAGACCCAGTACTTC.